This entry lists 19 T cell receptor beta chains sequenced from one sample in a study of T cell responses to AZD1222 COVID-19 vaccine. Data came from immunoSEQ multiplex PCR; TCRdb stores just in-frame clones and leaves some out. The sample includes some 130,000 clones, over 85% seen only once; the top ten take roughly 1.1%. The sequenced sample was peripheral blood, obtained 28 days after the second AZD1222 dose. All receptors come from an adult who received the AZD1222 COVID-19 vaccine.

The chain joins TRBV9 to TRBJ1-5, with D maybe TRBD1 (5 bases). The V end lost 0 bases, the J end lost 8 bases, and 9 bases lay between the germline ends. CDR1 SGDLS and CDR2 YYNGEE come from the germline V gene. CDR3 size: 13 residues. CDR3 coding DNA: TGTGCCAGCAGCGTAGCGGCGGGGGAGCCCCAGCATTTT. Translated: CASSVAAGEPQHF.

The J gene is TRBJ2-2, the V gene TRBV27; TRBD2 is a possible D gene (6 bases). The CDR3 covers 15 residues. Per the germline V gene, CDR1 is MNHEY and CDR2 is SMNVEV (reference sequence). V dropped 0 bases and J dropped 3 bases, with 8 bases sitting between them. DNA of the CDR3: TGTGCCAGCAGTTTATCCGGGACTTACACCGGGGAGCTGTTTTTT. Residues: CASSLSGTYTGELFF.

This chain joins TRBV30 and TRBJ1-2; maybe TRBD1 (5 bases). Germline V gene data show CDR1 as GTSNPN and CDR2 as SVGIG (reference sequence). This CDR3 contains 12 residues. Trimming removed 5 bases at V and 5 bases at J, with 12 bases between. The CDR3: CAWARGRYGYTF. The CDR3 region has the DNA TGTGCCTGGGCGAGGGGAAGGTATGGCTACACCTTC.

This clone was observed a few times. J is TRBJ1-5 and V is TRBV4-1; D perhaps matches TRBD1 (6 bases). V was cut by 4 bases and J by 0 bases, with 10 bases left in between. The V gene's germline CDR1 is MGHRA and CDR2 YSYEKL. CDR3 length: 15 residues. Here the CDR3 reads CASSLHRVSNQPQHF. For the CDR3, the DNA is TGCGCCAGCAGCCTACACAGGGTTAGCAATCAGCCCCAGCATTTT.

The genes are TRBV7-9 and TRBJ2-1; TRBD1 agrees at 10 bases. CDR3 size: 15 residues. Per germline, CDR1 SEHNR and CDR2 FQNEAQ (reference sequence). Trimming at V came to 3 bases and at J to 8 bases, leaving 7 bases not matched to a gene. The CDR3 reads CASSFRQGAVDEQFF. The CDR3 coding sequence is TGTGCCAGCAGCTTCAGACAGGGGGCAGTCGATGAGCAGTTCTTC.

V usage is TRBV28 and J usage is TRBJ1-5, with TRBD1 identical over 7 bases. J lost 4 bases, V lost 3 bases, and 3 bases had no gene match. CDR3 length equals 14 residues. Germline values: CDR1 MDHEN, CDR2 SYDVKM. The DNA for the CDR3 is TGTGCCAGCAGTTTGGGACAGAGTAATCAGCCCCAGCATTTT. This encodes CASSLGQSNQPQHF.

Only a few counts were recorded for this clone. The rearrangement joins TRBV9 to TRBJ2-7, with a tentative D call TRBD1 (6 bases). The CDR3 covers 13 residues. CDR1 and CDR2 (germline): SGDLS, YYNGEE. Trimming shortened V by 4 bases and J by 3 bases, and 11 bases separated the two germline ends. CDR3 residues: CASSPGQIYEQYF. CDR3 nucleotides: TGTGCCAGCAGCCCCGGACAGATCTACGAGCAGTACTTC.

The chain is built from TRBV28 and TRBJ2-7; 8 bases map to TRBD2. This CDR3 has 13 residues. V dropped 7 bases and J dropped 2; count of bases not matched to a gene: 4. The germline gives CDR1 MDHEN, CDR2 SYDVKM. The CDR3 nucleotides read TGTGCCAGCACTCTTAGCGGGACCTACGAGCAGTACTTC. This sequence encodes CASTLSGTYEQYF.

This clone has only one observation. V usage is TRBV27 and J usage is TRBJ2-1; TRBD1 matches at 10 bases. CDR3 length: 15 residues. J was trimmed by 4 bases and V by 8 bases; bases with no gene match: 8. Germline V gives CDR1 MNHEY, CDR2 SMNVEV (reference sequence). The CDR3: CASAKDRGEYNEQFF. In DNA form, the CDR3 reads TGTGCCAGCGCCAAGGACAGGGGGGAATACAATGAGCAGTTCTTC.

The chain employs TRBV28 and TRBJ2-7, with D possibly matching TRBD2 (6 bases). The CDR3 length is 13 residues. Trimming took 3 bases from V and 0 from J, leaving 6 bases between them. Germline lookup yields CDR1 MDHEN and CDR2 SYDVKM. The chain's CDR3 is CASSFSGSYEQYF. For the CDR3, the DNA is TGTGCCAGCAGTTTTAGCGGCTCCTACGAGCAGTACTTC.

This clone appeared a single time. This chain uses TRBV11-2 with TRBJ2-5, with 9 bases lining up with TRBD1. V trimming: 5 bases; J trimming: 5 bases; junction bases outside the gene matches: 9. Per the germline V gene, CDR1 is SGHAT and CDR2 is FQNNGV. The CDR3 is 15 residues long. The CDR3 DNA is TGTGCCAGCAGCACAACAGGGACAGGGCTGGAGACCCAGTACTTC. Amino acid sequence: CASSTTGTGLETQYF.

The CDR3 DNA is TGTGCCAGCAGGAGACCTAGCGGGACGGGGGCAGATACGCAGTATTTT. It is translated as CASRRPSGTGADTQYF. This chain joins TRBV28 and TRBJ2-3; 9 nucleotides match TRBD2. After removal of 6 bases from V and 4 bases from J, the junction contained 11 bases not matched to a gene. Germline CDR1 is MDHEN and CDR2 is SYDVKM. CDR3 length: 16 residues.

This chain joins TRBV2 and TRBJ2-1; D uncertain. Germline V gives CDR1 SNHLY, CDR2 FYNNEI. The CDR3 loop spans 10 amino acids. Trimming pared 4 bases from V and 8 bases from J, leaving 3 bases between. CDR3 sequence: CASSVHEQFF. CDR3 sequence (DNA): TGTGCCAGCAGTGTCCATGAGCAGTTCTTC.

The V call is TRBV28, the J call TRBJ2-3, with 8 bases identical to TRBD1. Germline CDR1 is MDHEN and CDR2 is SYDVKM. Trimming cost V 3 bases and J 4 bases; bases outside gene matches: 6. This CDR3 is 15 amino acids long. The CDR3 coding sequence is TGTGCCAGCAGTTTCCCGGGACAGGCATCAGATACGCAGTATTTT. This translates into CASSFPGQASDTQYF.

The CDR3 spells CASRGTANNEQFF. Written as DNA, the CDR3 is TGTGCCAGTAGGGGGACAGCAAACAATGAGCAGTTCTTC. This chain connects TRBV19 to TRBJ2-1, with TRBD1 matching over 7 bases. From germline, CDR1 is LNHDA and CDR2 SQIVND (reference sequence). Trimming removed 6 bases from V and 5 bases from J; junction bases left unmatched: 4. There are 13 residues in the CDR3. Looking up the rest from reference TRBV19 and TRBJ2-1 gives the full variable domain: DGGITQSPKYLFRKEGQNVTLSCEQNLNHDAMYWYRQDPGQGLRLIYYSQIVNDFQKGDIAEGYSVSREKKESFPLTVTSAQKNPTAFYLCASRGTANNEQFFGPGTRLTVL.

To note about this clone: This sample includes further DNA sequences coding for the same CDR3. The chain recombines TRBV19 with TRBJ2-3; 7 bases align to TRBD1. The germline gives CDR1 LNHDA, CDR2 SQIVND (reference sequence). The CDR3 spans 15 residues. J gave up 2 bases and V 3 bases, and 5 bases lay outside the gene matches. The CDR3 loop reads CASSIQTGSTDTQYF. In DNA form, the CDR3 reads TGTGCCAGTAGTATTCAGACAGGGTCCACAGATACGCAGTATTTT.

The rearrangement links TRBV9 to TRBJ1-2; D gene unclear. V lost 4 bases and J 0 bases, leaving 13 bases between the germline ends. Germline CDR1 reads SGDLS; CDR2 reads YYNGEE. The CDR3 consists of 15 residues. DNA of the CDR3: TGTGCCAGCAGCCCCCGGGTCTTGCCTAACTATGGCTACACCTTC. It translates to CASSPRVLPNYGYTF.

The V and J genes are TRBV9 and TRBJ1-1; D gene unclear. Trimming removed 4 bases at V and 1 base at J, with 11 bases between. The CDR3 totals 14 residues. The germline CDR1 and CDR2 sequences are SGDLS and YYNGEE. CDR3 nucleotides: TGTGCCAGCAGCCCAGGAGGGAGGAACACTGAAGCTTTCTTT. Protein sequence: CASSPGGRNTEAFF.

This clone was picked up one time. The rearrangement links TRBV29-1 to TRBJ1-5; TRBD1 is a possible D gene (5 bases). This CDR3 has 15 amino acids. Germline V CDR1 and CDR2: SQVTM, ANQGSEA. Trimming removed 1 base at V and 2 bases at J, with 12 bases between. The CDR3 here is CSVEVPGGGNQPQHF. Here the CDR3 DNA reads TGCAGCGTTGAAGTGCCGGGAGGGGGCAATCAGCCCCAGCATTTT.